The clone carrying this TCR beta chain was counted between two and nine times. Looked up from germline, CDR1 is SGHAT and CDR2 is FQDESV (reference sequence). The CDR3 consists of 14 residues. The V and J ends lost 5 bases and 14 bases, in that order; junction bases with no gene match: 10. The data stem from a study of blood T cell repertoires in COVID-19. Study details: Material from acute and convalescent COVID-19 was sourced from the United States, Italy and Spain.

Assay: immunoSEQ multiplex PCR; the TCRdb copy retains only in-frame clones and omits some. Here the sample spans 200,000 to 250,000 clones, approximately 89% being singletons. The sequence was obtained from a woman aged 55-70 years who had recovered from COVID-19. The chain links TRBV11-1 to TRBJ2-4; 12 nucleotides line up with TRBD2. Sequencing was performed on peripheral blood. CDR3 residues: CASSPLGLAGIKYF. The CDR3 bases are TGTGCCAGCAGCCCACTCGGACTAGCGGGGATCAAGTACTTC.